This paragraph reports one T cell receptor beta chain. 13 Jbeta primers and 60 Vbeta primers were used for the PCR. The table came from immunoSEQ multiplex PCR; TCRdb's copy has only in-frame clones and leaves some out. The sample comprises around 200,000 clones, roughly three quarters of which are singletons, and roughly 2.8% rests with the top ten. CDR3 length: 14 residues. Per the germline V gene, CDR1 is MNHNY and CDR2 is SVGAGI (reference sequence). Trimming removed 6 bases from V and 5 bases from J, with 13 bases in between. The data were obtained in a study of cytomegalovirus exposure and HLA in healthy donors. Overall study: Earlier, 150 million to 200 million T cells were analyzed, and more than 100 million unique TCR beta sequences were found among them. About 85 million unique TCRs from HLA-typed donors were held in an early release of data.

The sample taken for sequencing was PBMCs. The receptor's source is a male donor in good health and CMV-seronegative. V and J are TRBV6-6 and TRBJ1-4, with D unclear. CDR3 DNA sequence: TGTGCCAGCAGCTTAGGTAGACTAAATGAAAAACTGTTTTTT. Protein product: CASSLGRLNEKLFF.